Reported below is one T cell receptor (beta chain). Its specificity is not known. Here immunoSEQ multiplex PCR was the method, and the copy in TCRdb shows in-frame clones only, minus some. The sample yields roughly 120,000 clones, roughly 85% seen once. These data originate in a study of T cell responses to AZD1222 COVID-19 vaccine. Whole-study results and caveats: Repertoires were collected only later (after the peak T cell response had occurred).

The CDR3 contains 18 residues. J gave up 0 bases and V 1 base, and 10 bases lay outside the gene matches. Germline lookup yields CDR1 SGHNT and CDR2 YYREEE (reference sequence). The chain combines TRBV5-4 with TRBJ1-2; 9 bases map to TRBD1. The receptor comes from an adult in good health. The sequencing used peripheral blood, collected on day 0 of AZD1222 vaccination. In DNA, the CDR3 is TGTGCCAGCAGCTTGTTTGGTACAGGGGGCCGAGCTAACTATGGCTACACCTTC. Translating it yields CASSLFGTGGRANYGYTF.